Below are 15 T cell receptor beta chains sequenced from a single sample in a study of blood T cell repertoires in COVID-19. Sequenced by immunoSEQ multiplex PCR; TCRdb stores in-frame clones only, minus some. Of under 300,000 clones in the sample, around 90% are singletons; the top ten hold over 3.5%. Sequencing was done on a sample of peripheral blood. The receptors were gathered from a woman aged 35 to 49 with acute or convalescent COVID-19.

The sample holds a few counts of this clone. V and J are TRBV6-6 and TRBJ1-5; 8 nucleotides line up with TRBD1. Germline V gives CDR1 MNHNY, CDR2 SVGAGI (reference sequence). The V segment lost 10 bases and the J segment 4 bases; nucleotides outside the gene matches: 6. The CDR3 is 13 residues long. The chain's CDR3 is CAIRNRGNQPQHF. CDR3 DNA sequence: TGTGCCATCCGAAACAGGGGGAATCAGCCCCAGCATTTT.

The rearrangement joins TRBV11-2 to TRBJ1-1; D not resolved. CDR3 length equals 13 residues. Trimming took off 0 bases at V and 7 bases at J, with 9 bases between the two ends. The germline V gene encodes CDR1 SGHAT and CDR2 FQNNGV. CDR3: CASSLDLIGEAFF. CDR3 DNA: TGTGCCAGCAGCTTAGATCTGATCGGTGAAGCTTTCTTT.

This clone showed up just once. The J gene is TRBJ1-2, the V gene TRBV19; TRBD1 is a possible D gene (6 bases). Germline CDR1 and CDR2: LNHDA and SQIVND (reference sequence). This CDR3 has 14 residues. Trimming removed 3 bases from V and 2 bases from J, with 10 bases in between. The DNA for the CDR3 is TGTGCCAGTAGTATTGGAACAGGGAACTATGGCTACACCTTC. This sequence encodes CASSIGTGNYGYTF.

The rearrangement uses TRBV5-4 and TRBJ2-3; D might be TRBD2 (7 bases). With 4 bases removed from V and 1 base from J, the gap between germline ends came to 13 bases. The CDR3 is made up of 15 amino acids. From germline, CDR1 is SGHNT and CDR2 YYREEE (reference sequence). DNA for the CDR3: TGTGCCAGCAGCGGGGGGGCAGGGGGCACAGATACGCAGTATTTT. It specifies CASSGGAGGTDTQYF.

V is TRBV6-5 and J is TRBJ1-2, with D possibly being TRBD1 (5 bases). The germline V gene has CDR1 MNHEY and CDR2 SVGAGI. This CDR3 has 14 residues. The V and J ends lost 2 bases and 4 bases respectively, with 11 bases between them. In DNA form, the CDR3 reads TGTGCCAGCAGTTACCGGGGGGGAAGCTATGGCTACACCTTC. Translation gives CASSYRGGSYGYTF.

V usage is TRBV6-1 and J usage is TRBJ1-6; D uncertain. From germline, CDR1 is MNHNS and CDR2 SASEGT. Trimming shortened V by 2 bases and J by 7 bases, and 15 bases separated the two germline ends. The CDR3 has 16 residues. The CDR3 bases are TGTGCCAGCAGTGAAAGGCAGTCTAGAGGGAATTCACCCCTCCACTTT. This codes for CASSERQSRGNSPLHF.

The chain combines TRBV5-4 with TRBJ1-2; the D is unclear. V was pared by 0 bases and J by 8 bases, with 11 bases between. The CDR3 covers 13 residues. Germline assignment: CDR1 SGHNT and CDR2 YYREEE (reference sequence). The CDR3 loop is CASSLVSGNGYTF. Here the CDR3 DNA reads TGTGCCAGCAGCTTGGTTTCAGGAAACGGCTACACCTTC.

V gene TRBV5-4 combines with J gene TRBJ2-6; tentatively, D is TRBD1 (6 bases). Trimming left V 3 bases short and J 7 bases short, with 14 bases between. Germline values: CDR1 SGHNT, CDR2 YYREEE (reference sequence). CDR3 length equals 15 residues. The CDR3 DNA reads TGTGCCAGCAGCTCAGGACAGCCCGGCGCCAACGTCCTGACTTTC. Translated: CASSSGQPGANVLTF. The full variable domain, rest sourced from reference TRBV5-4 and TRBJ2-6, is ETGVTQSPTHLIKTRGQQVTLRCSSQSGHNTVSWYQQALGQGPQFIFQYYREEENGRGNFPPRFSGLQFPNYSSELNVNALELDDSALYLCASSSGQPGANVLTFGAGSRLTVL.

The chain has TRBV12-5 and TRBJ2-3; TRBD2 matches 8 bases. The CDR3 consists of 16 residues. Germline V lookup: CDR1 LGHNT, CDR2 FRNRAP. The ends lost 0 bases at V and 6 bases at J; junction bases unmatched: 8. This CDR3 reads CASGLVPGTRFDTQYF. CDR3 DNA: TGTGCTAGTGGTTTGGTACCGGGGACTAGGTTTGATACGCAGTATTTT.

In DNA, the CDR3 is TGTGCCAGCAACCTAGCAGACACCGCTGAAGCTTTCTTT. Amino acids: CASNLADTAEAFF. This chain connects TRBV5-6 to TRBJ1-1; D gene uncertain. The CDR3 runs to 13 residues. Between the trimmed V and J ends, which lost 6 bases and 6 bases, there was a span of 15 bases. CDR1 and CDR2 from the germline V gene are SGHDT and YYEEEE.

The chain joins TRBV4-1 to TRBJ1-1; D unresolved. Germline V CDR1 and CDR2: MGHRA, YSYEKL. V dropped 5 bases and J dropped 3 bases, with 10 bases sitting between them. The CDR3 covers 13 residues. In DNA form, the CDR3 reads TGCGCCAGCAGCTCGAGGAGAGACACTGAAGCTTTCTTT. Translating gives CASSSRRDTEAFF.

In regard to this clone: Other DNA sequences within the sample encode an identical CDR3. The chain has TRBV2 and TRBJ1-1; no firm D call. Germline V lookup: CDR1 SNHLY, CDR2 FYNNEI. V was shortened by 6 bases and J by 0 bases, with 8 bases between the two germline ends. CDR3 length equals 13 residues. CDR3 DNA sequence: TGTGCCAGCAGCACCGGTTTGAACACTGAAGCTTTCTTT. Protein product: CASSTGLNTEAFF.

With regard to this clone: One junction end disagrees with the germline gene, perhaps due to a read error. This sequence joins TRBV6-5 and TRBJ1-2, with TRBD1 identical over 8 bases. The CDR3 contains 13 residues. The germline gives CDR1 MNHEY, CDR2 SVGAGI. Here the CDR3 reads CASSYSWQGAGSF. CDR3 sequence (DNA): TGTGCCAGCAGTTACTCGTGGCAGGGGGCAGGCTCCTTC.

This chain joins TRBV10-3 and TRBJ2-1; TRBD2 aligns across 9 bases. Germline lookup yields CDR1 ENHRY and CDR2 SYGVKD. V lost 0 bases to trimming and J lost 5 bases; unmatched junction nucleotides: 2. CDR3 length: 15 amino acids. The CDR3 sequence: CAISESERGDNEQFF. CDR3 nucleotides: TGTGCCATCAGTGAGTCCGAGCGGGGGGACAATGAGCAGTTCTTC.

The chain couples TRBV24-1 to TRBJ1-2, with D perhaps matching TRBD1 (5 bases). CDR3 length equals 14 residues. Between the trimmed V and J ends, which lost 4 bases and 3 bases, there was a span of 11 bases. The germline V gene encodes CDR1 KGHDR and CDR2 SFDVKD. The chain's CDR3 is CATSETTRDYGYTF. The CDR3 nucleotides are TGTGCCACCAGTGAAACAACCAGGGACTATGGCTACACCTTC.